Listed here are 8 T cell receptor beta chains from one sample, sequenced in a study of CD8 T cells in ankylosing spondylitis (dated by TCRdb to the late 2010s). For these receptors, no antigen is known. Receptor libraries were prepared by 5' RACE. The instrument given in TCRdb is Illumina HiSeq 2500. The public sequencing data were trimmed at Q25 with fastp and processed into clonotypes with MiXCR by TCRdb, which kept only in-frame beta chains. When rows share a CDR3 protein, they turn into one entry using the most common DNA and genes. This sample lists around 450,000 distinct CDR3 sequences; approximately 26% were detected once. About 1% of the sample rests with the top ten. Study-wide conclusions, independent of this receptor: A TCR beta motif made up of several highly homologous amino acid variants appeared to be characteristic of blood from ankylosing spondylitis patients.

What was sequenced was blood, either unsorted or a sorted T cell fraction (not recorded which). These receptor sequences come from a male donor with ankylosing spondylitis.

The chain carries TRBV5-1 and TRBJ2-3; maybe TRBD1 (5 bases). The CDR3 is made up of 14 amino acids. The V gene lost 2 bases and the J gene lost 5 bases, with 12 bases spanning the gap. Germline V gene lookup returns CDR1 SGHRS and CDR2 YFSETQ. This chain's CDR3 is CASSFGAGKDTQYF. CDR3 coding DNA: TGCGCCAGCAGCTTTGGGGCAGGGAAAGATACGCAGTATTTT. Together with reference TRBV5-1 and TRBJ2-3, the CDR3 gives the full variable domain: KAGVTQTPRYLIKTRGQQVTLSCSPISGHRSVSWYQQTPGQGLQFLFEYFSETQRNKGNFPGRFSGRQFSNSRSEMNVSTLELGDSALYLCASSFGAGKDTQYFGPGTRLTVL.

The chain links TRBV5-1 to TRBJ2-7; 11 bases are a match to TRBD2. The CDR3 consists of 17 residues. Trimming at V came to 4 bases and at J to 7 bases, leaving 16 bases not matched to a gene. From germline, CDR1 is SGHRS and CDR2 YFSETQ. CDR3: CASSPALAGGPEWEQYV. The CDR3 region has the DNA TGCGCCAGCAGCCCAGCTTTAGCGGGAGGGCCTGAGTGGGAGCAGTACGTC.

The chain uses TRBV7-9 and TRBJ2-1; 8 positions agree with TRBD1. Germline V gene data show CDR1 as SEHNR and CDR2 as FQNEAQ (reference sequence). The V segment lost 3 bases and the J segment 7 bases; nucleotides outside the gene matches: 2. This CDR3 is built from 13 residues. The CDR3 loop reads CASSLTGDNEQFF. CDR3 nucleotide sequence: TGTGCCAGCAGCTTGACAGGGGATAATGAGCAGTTCTTC. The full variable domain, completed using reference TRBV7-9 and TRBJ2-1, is DTGVSQNPRHKITKRGQNVTFRCDPISEHNRLYWYRQTLGQGPEFLTYFQNEAQLEKSRLLSDRFSAERPKGSFSTLEIQRTEQGDSAMYLCASSLTGDNEQFFGPGTRLTVL.

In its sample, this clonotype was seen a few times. CDR3 in amino acids: CASSIAGSGSYNEQFF. In DNA, the CDR3 is TGCGCCAGCAGTATTGCCGGCAGCGGGAGTTACAATGAGCAGTTCTTC. The chain joins TRBV5-1 to TRBJ2-1; 8 positions match TRBD2. After removal of 5 bases from V and 4 bases from J, the junction contained 11 bases not matched to a gene. Germline V gene data show CDR1 as SGHRS and CDR2 as YFSETQ. The CDR3 consists of 16 residues. Drawing the rest from reference TRBV5-1 and TRBJ2-1, the complete variable domain is KAGVTQTPRYLIKTRGQQVTLSCSPISGHRSVSWYQQTPGQGLQFLFEYFSETQRNKGNFPGRFSGRQFSNSRSEMNVSTLELGDSALYLCASSIAGSGSYNEQFFGPGTRLTVL.

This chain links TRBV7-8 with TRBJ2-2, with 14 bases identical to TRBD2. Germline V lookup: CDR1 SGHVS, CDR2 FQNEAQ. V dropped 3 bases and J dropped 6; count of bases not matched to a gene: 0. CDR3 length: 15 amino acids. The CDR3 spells CASSLTSGRAGELFF. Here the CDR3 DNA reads TGTGCCAGCAGCTTGACTAGCGGGAGGGCCGGGGAGCTGTTTTTT.

CDR3 amino acids: CSHGGFYGYTF. CDR3 nucleotide sequence: TGCAGTCATGGAGGGTTCTATGGCTACACCTTC. The chain employs TRBV20-1 and TRBJ1-2; D gene unclear. Trimming cost V 8 bases and J 4 bases, with 11 bases left between them. The CDR3 totals 11 residues. The germline CDR1 and CDR2 sequences are DFQATT and SNEGSKA (reference sequence).

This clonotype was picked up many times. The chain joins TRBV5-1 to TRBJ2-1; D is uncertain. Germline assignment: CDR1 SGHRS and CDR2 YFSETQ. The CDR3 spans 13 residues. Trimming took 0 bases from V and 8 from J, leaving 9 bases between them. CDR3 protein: CASSLGSSDEQFF. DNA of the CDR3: TGCGCCAGCAGCTTGGGCAGCAGCGATGAGCAGTTCTTC.

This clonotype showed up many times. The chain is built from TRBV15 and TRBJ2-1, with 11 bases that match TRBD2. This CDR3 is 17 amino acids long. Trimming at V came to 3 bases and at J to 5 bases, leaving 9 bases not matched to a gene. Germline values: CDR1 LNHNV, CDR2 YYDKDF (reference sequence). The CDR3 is CATSSLEGLAENNEQFF. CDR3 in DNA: TGTGCCACCAGCAGCCTTGAGGGACTAGCGGAAAACAATGAGCAGTTCTTC.